This T cell receptor beta chain was captured in a study of blood T cell repertoires in COVID-19. As originally analysed: Reference gene primer amplification gave nucleated cell count estimates. This table comes from immunoSEQ multiplex PCR, and its TCRdb copy is limited to in-frame clones, with some not included. The V and J calls and clone size were taken over from that table, and D and trimming were inferred from the DNA. The data contain more than 200,000 clones, around 80% of them singletons. The table lists this clone with a count of one. Trimming removed 3 bases at V and 7 bases at J, with 10 bases between. The CDR3 runs to 13 residues. Germline CDR1 is LNHDA and CDR2 is SQIVND (reference sequence).

The J gene is TRBJ2-1, the V gene TRBV19; tentative D call: TRBD1 (6 bases). Sample: peripheral blood. The TCR was taken from a man in his 60s with acute or convalescent COVID-19. In nucleotides, the CDR3 is TGTGCCAGTAGTATTACAGGGTGGAATGAGCAGTTCTTC. This codes for CASSITGWNEQFF.